This T cell receptor beta chain was recorded in a study of T cell changes during pregnancy in multiple sclerosis. TCRdb's table, derived via immunoSEQ multiplex PCR, lists solely in-frame clones and lacks some. Of roughly 72,000 clones listed, roughly 92% are singletons. The starting material was CD4+ T cells from peripheral blood mononuclear cells, obtained before pregnancy. This clonotype was sampled from a female donor with multiple sclerosis, enrolled in a pregnancy study.

The CDR3 loop reads CASSDFDGFNQPQHF. Here the CDR3 DNA reads TGTGCCAGCAGCGACTTCGACGGGTTCAATCAGCCCCAGCATTTT. The chain recombines TRBV6-1 with TRBJ1-5; no definite D call. This CDR3 comprises 15 residues. V dropped 6 bases and J dropped 3 bases, with 15 bases sitting between them. CDR1 and CDR2 (germline): MNHNS, SASEGT.